The clone carrying this T cell receptor (beta chain) was detected a few times. Its antigen remains unidentified. Primers for the PCR totalled 60 Vbeta and 13 Jbeta. Profiled with immunoSEQ multiplex PCR; TCRdb holds only in-frame clones, not every one. The sample holds over 150,000 clones, about two thirds seen once. The data were obtained in a study of cytomegalovirus exposure and HLA in healthy donors. As for the study in general: From donors who were HLA-typed, an early data release held about 85 million unique TCRs. Study results and limitations: For TCR beta chains, V- and J-gene trimming was later linked to a missense DCLRE1C variant. Serostatus for CMV was the only available immune exposure information.

The CDR3 is 19 residues long. Germline assignment: CDR1 SGHTA and CDR2 FQGNSA. V was pared by 1 base and J by 2 bases, with 17 bases of the junction left unmatched. Sequencing was done on a sample of PBMCs. This clonotype originated in a woman younger than 45 in good health and CMV-seronegative. The genes are TRBV7-2 and TRBJ2-7; 7 bases line up with TRBD2. CDR3 coding DNA: TGTGCCAGCAGCTTAGTCGGCTTGTGGGCTAGCGGTGGACCCTACGAGCAGTACTTC. This sequence encodes CASSLVGLWASGGPYEQYF.